This paragraph covers one T cell receptor (beta chain) sequence. No antigen is known for it. Other DNA variants within this sample encode the same CDR3. cDNA synthesis used the whole RNA isolate, giving expressed TCRB sequences. Data came from immunoSEQ multiplex PCR; TCRdb stores just in-frame clones and leaves some out. Altogether under 300,000 clones are present, approximately 13% being singletons, with the ten largest covering roughly 0.02%. This record comes from a study of beta chain features in type 1 diabetes. Notes on the study in general: Moderate yet significant TCRB CDR3 shortening was seen in Type 1 diabetes patients in all four CD4+ subsets.

Germline V CDR1 and CDR2: LNHDA, SQIVND (reference sequence). The CDR3 loop spans 14 amino acids. V lost 3 bases to trimming and J lost 2 bases, with 10 bases between them. The sequence was collected from a man aged 25-45 years with type 1 diabetes. The sample taken for sequencing was naive CD4+ T cells from blood. V usage is TRBV19 and J usage is TRBJ2-5; weak D call: TRBD2 (5 bases). The CDR3 is CASSIGSGQETQYF. DNA of the CDR3: TGTGCCAGTAGTATCGGCAGCGGACAAGAGACCCAGTACTTC.